Presented here are 25 T cell receptor beta chains from one specimen sequenced in a study of blood T cell repertoires in COVID-19. Sequenced by immunoSEQ multiplex PCR; TCRdb stores in-frame clones only, minus some. The sample lists about 410,000 clones, 75% to 90% seen once, with about 1.5% in the top ten. Sequencing was performed on peripheral blood. These receptors originate from a young woman with active or convalescent COVID-19.

The chain uses TRBV4-2 and TRBJ1-2, with D tentatively TRBD1 (6 bases). This CDR3 has 18 residues. Germline V gene sequence: CDR1 LGHNA, CDR2 YNFKEQ. V lost 1 base and J lost 0, with 18 bases in between. CDR3 bases: TGTGCCAGCAGCCAAGCCCTACAGGGCGCGGAAGCTAACTATGGCTACACCTTC. This encodes CASSQALQGAEANYGYTF.

The chain recombines TRBV4-1 with TRBJ2-3; D unclear. The CDR3 is 15 amino acids. Germline V gives CDR1 MGHRA, CDR2 YSYEKL. The V end lost 2 bases, the J end lost 2 bases, and 11 bases lay between the germline ends. DNA for the CDR3: TGCGCCAGCAGCCAACTAGACGGATCCACAGATACGCAGTATTTT. Its protein product is CASSQLDGSTDTQYF.

J is TRBJ1-1 and V is TRBV5-8; D not certain. Per the germline V gene, CDR1 is SGHTS and CDR2 is YDEGEE. The V end lost 5 bases, the J end lost 3 bases, and 14 bases lay between the germline ends. The CDR3 has 14 amino acids. The chain's CDR3 is CASSILQWYTEAFF. CDR3 DNA: TGTGCCAGCAGTATTCTACAGTGGTACACTGAAGCTTTCTTT.

The chain carries TRBV19 and TRBJ1-3; D is possibly TRBD1 (6 bases). Germline lookup yields CDR1 LNHDA and CDR2 SQIVND (reference sequence). Deletions cut 5 bases from V and 4 bases from J, with 18 bases between. CDR3 length: 16 residues. The CDR3 spells CASSPGKTGSGNTIYF. The CDR3 DNA is TGTGCCAGTAGTCCTGGAAAGACAGGTTCGGGAAACACCATATATTTT.

This chain joins TRBV29-1 and TRBJ2-7; possibly TRBD1 for D (5 bases). From germline, CDR1 is SQVTM and CDR2 ANQGSEA. The CDR3 has 14 amino acids. V was cut by 3 bases and J by 2 bases, with 14 bases left in between. The CDR3 DNA reads as TGCAGCGTTGAGATGCAGGGAAGCGCCTACGAGCAGTACTTC. The encoded protein is CSVEMQGSAYEQYF.

The chain links TRBV7-2 to TRBJ2-1; 14 bases map to TRBD2. Trimming at V came to 5 bases and at J to 4 bases, leaving 7 bases not matched to a gene. From germline, CDR1 is SGHTA and CDR2 FQGNSA. CDR3 length equals 17 residues. This CDR3 reads CASSLGLAGGVYNEQFF. DNA of the CDR3: TGTGCCAGCAGCCTCGGACTAGCGGGGGGTGTGTACAATGAGCAGTTCTTC.

Of note for this clone: The same CDR3 can be traced to other DNA sequences in this sample. This sequence joins TRBV12-3 or TRBV12-4 and TRBJ1-2; 7 bases are a match to TRBD1. The CDR3 loop spans 13 amino acids. The trim removed 6 bases at V and 3 bases at J, leaving 4 bases unmatched. In nucleotides, the CDR3 is TGTGCCAGCAGCCGACAGGGATACTATGGCTACACCTTC. Amino acid sequence: CASSRQGYYGYTF.

The chain couples TRBV7-2 to TRBJ2-7, with TRBD2 matching 13 bases. This CDR3 is 14 amino acids long. The V segment lost 5 bases and the J segment 5 bases; nucleotides outside the gene matches: 3. CDR1 SGHTA and CDR2 FQGNSA come from the germline V gene. The CDR3 region has the DNA TGTGCCAGCAGCACCGGACTAGCGGGAGACGAGCAGTACTTC. As protein: CASSTGLAGDEQYF.

The V and J genes are TRBV5-5 and TRBJ1-5; 7 nucleotides align to TRBD1. V lost 2 bases, J lost 4 bases, and 6 bases stayed unmatched. Per germline, CDR1 SGHKS and CDR2 YYEKEE (reference sequence). The CDR3 has 15 amino acids. CDR3 sequence: CASSFLSGGNQPQHF. Here the CDR3 DNA reads TGTGCCAGCAGCTTCCTTTCAGGGGGGAATCAGCCCCAGCATTTT. Drawing the rest from reference TRBV5-5 and TRBJ1-5, the complete variable domain is DAGVTQSPTHLIKTRGQQVTLRCSPISGHKSVSWYQQVLGQGPQFIFQYYEKEERGRGNFPDRFSARQFPNYSSELNVNALLLGDSALYLCASSFLSGGNQPQHFGDGTRLSIL.

The chain couples TRBV2 to TRBJ1-2; D is undetermined. The CDR3 spans 13 residues. Trimming removed 3 bases from V and 7 bases from J, with 12 bases in between. The V gene's germline CDR1 is SNHLY and CDR2 FYNNEI. The CDR3, as DNA: TGTGCCAGCAGTGATGCCGGACGGGGTGGCTACACCTTC. This gives the protein CASSDAGRGGYTF.

This chain connects TRBV10-3 to TRBJ1-1; a weak D match, TRBD1 (5 bases). Germline CDR1 is ENHRY and CDR2 is SYGVKD. The CDR3 consists of 13 residues. Trimming removed 7 bases at V and 3 bases at J, with 12 bases between. The CDR3 DNA reads TGTGCCATCACGCAGGGATCGCACACTGAAGCTTTCTTT. The encoded protein is CAITQGSHTEAFF.

The chain uses TRBV19 and TRBJ1-1, with 12 positions matching TRBD1. The germline V gene encodes CDR1 LNHDA and CDR2 SQIVND (reference sequence). V lost 1 base, J lost 7 bases, and 7 bases stayed unmatched. This CDR3 region has 16 residues. This CDR3 reads CASSIGGTGGYVEAFF. DNA of the CDR3: TGTGCCAGTAGTATAGGTGGGACAGGGGGCTACGTTGAAGCTTTCTTT. Looking up the rest from reference TRBV19 and TRBJ1-1 gives the full variable domain: DGGITQSPKYLFRKEGQNVTLSCEQNLNHDAMYWYRQDPGQGLRLIYYSQIVNDFQKGDIAEGYSVSREKKESFPLTVTSAQKNPTAFYLCASSIGGTGGYVEAFFGQGTRLTVV.

The chain has TRBV5-5 and TRBJ2-3; perhaps TRBD2 as D (6 bases). Germline loops: CDR1 SGHKS, CDR2 YYEKEE (reference sequence). The ends were cut back, 3 bases at V and 7 bases at J, with 21 bases in the middle. The CDR3 covers 16 residues. DNA for the CDR3: TGTGCCAGCAGCTCTCCATTTGGGGAGGATGGGAATACGCAGTATTTT. This gives the protein CASSSPFGEDGNTQYF. The variable domain in full, completed from reference TRBV5-5 and TRBJ2-3, reads DAGVTQSPTHLIKTRGQQVTLRCSPISGHKSVSWYQQVLGQGPQFIFQYYEKEERGRGNFPDRFSARQFPNYSSELNVNALLLGDSALYLCASSSPFGEDGNTQYFGPGTRLTVL.

The count of this clone is one. The chain uses TRBV18 and TRBJ1-1; TRBD1 matches at 7 bases. CDR3 length equals 13 residues. After removal of 5 bases from V and 5 bases from J, the junction contained 5 bases not matched to a gene. Looked up from germline, CDR1 is KGHSH and CDR2 is LQKENI. The CDR3 DNA is TGTGCCAGCTCAGCTACAGGGGTGACTGAAGCTTTCTTT. It is translated as CASSATGVTEAFF. Using reference TRBV18 and TRBJ1-1 for the parts outside the CDR3, the full variable domain is NAGVMQNPRHLVRRRGQEARLRCSPMKGHSHVYWYRQLPEEGLKFMVYLQKENIIDESGMPKERFSAEFPKEGPSILRIQQVVRGDSAAYFCASSATGVTEAFFGQGTRLTVV.

The chain carries TRBV27 and TRBJ1-2; 10 bases match TRBD1. Germline loops: CDR1 MNHEY, CDR2 SMNVEV (reference sequence). The CDR3 extends over 14 amino acids. The J segment lost 7 bases and the V segment lost 5 bases, leaving 7 bases of the junction unmatched. The CDR3 loop reads CASSDRGRLGGYTF. DNA for the CDR3: TGTGCCAGCAGTGACAGGGGGCGCCTTGGTGGCTACACCTTC.

V and J are TRBV4-1 and TRBJ2-5; a possible D gene is TRBD1 (5 bases). In germline, CDR1 is MGHRA, CDR2 YSYEKL. The germline V and J ends were trimmed by 3 bases and 1 base, with 15 bases remaining between them. The CDR3 is 16 residues long. As DNA, the CDR3 is TGCGCCAGCAGCCACGACAGTGACGGCGGCCAAGAGACCCAGTACTTC. Its translation is CASSHDSDGGQETQYF.

V and J are TRBV30 and TRBJ1-2; no clear D. The V gene's germline CDR1 is GTSNPN and CDR2 SVGIG (reference sequence). The CDR3 runs to 14 residues. Trimming removed 0 bases at V and 1 base at J, with 9 bases between. The CDR3 reads CAWSVLRVNYGYTF. The CDR3 DNA reads as TGTGCCTGGAGTGTACTTCGTGTTAACTATGGCTACACCTTC.

The chain uses TRBV11-2 and TRBJ2-1; 12 bases line up with TRBD2. CDR1 and CDR2 (germline): SGHAT, FQNNGV. This CDR3 is 17 amino acids long. The V gene end was trimmed by 4 bases and the J gene end by 1 base; junction bases not matched to a gene: 5. The CDR3 bases are TGTGCCAGCAGCTCCCAAACTAGCGGGAGGTCCTACAATGAGCAGTTCTTC. Translated: CASSSQTSGRSYNEQFF.

The chain links TRBV7-9 to TRBJ1-4; possibly TRBD1 for D (5 bases). Per germline, CDR1 SEHNR and CDR2 FQNEAQ (reference sequence). V lost 3 bases and J lost 4, with 12 bases in between. This CDR3 region has 15 residues. The CDR3 DNA is TGTGCCAGCAGCTTTATCGACAGCCTTAATGAAAAACTGTTTTTT. The encoded protein is CASSFIDSLNEKLFF.

This CDR3 is CASSSETGGYTF. CDR3 sequence (DNA): TGTGCCAGCAGCTCCGAGACAGGTGGCTACACCTTC. The J gene is TRBJ1-2, the V gene TRBV5-4, with D tentatively TRBD1 (6 bases). CDR1 is SGHNT and CDR2 is YYREEE in the germline V gene (reference sequence). There are 12 residues in the CDR3. V lost 3 bases and J 7 bases, leaving 10 bases between the germline ends.

The rearrangement links TRBV18 to TRBJ1-1; D possibly corresponds to TRBD1 (5 bases). This CDR3 contains 17 residues. Germline CDR1 and CDR2: KGHSH and LQKENI. The germline V and J ends were trimmed by 6 bases and 5 bases, with 25 bases remaining between them. The CDR3 nucleotides are TGTGCCAGCTCTCCCGGAGGGTTAGACAGCCCAATAACTGAAGCTTTCTTT. Translated: CASSPGGLDSPITEAFF. Complete variable domain (other parts from reference TRBV18 and TRBJ1-1): NAGVMQNPRHLVRRRGQEARLRCSPMKGHSHVYWYRQLPEEGLKFMVYLQKENIIDESGMPKERFSAEFPKEGPSILRIQQVVRGDSAAYFCASSPGGLDSPITEAFFGQGTRLTVV.

V and J are TRBV6-5 and TRBJ1-2; D is perhaps TRBD1 (6 bases). Per germline, CDR1 MNHEY and CDR2 SVGAGI. This CDR3 comprises 14 residues. Trimming removed 0 bases at V and 5 bases at J, with 10 bases between. The CDR3 region is CASSYSQTGYGYTF. DNA for the CDR3: TGTGCCAGCAGTTACTCGCAAACAGGGTATGGCTACACCTTC.

V gene TRBV30 combines with J gene TRBJ1-2; D is perhaps TRBD1 (5 bases). The germline CDR1 and CDR2 sequences are GTSNPN and SVGIG (reference sequence). The CDR3 sequence is 14 residues long. Trimming took off 1 base at V and 6 bases at J, with 15 bases between the two ends. For the CDR3, the DNA is TGTGCCTGGAGTGCCGCGGGGCAGAGGGATGGCTACACCTTC. Its protein is CAWSAAGQRDGYTF.

The chain employs TRBV4-1 and TRBJ1-1; the D is unclear. There are 15 residues in the CDR3. V was cut by 2 bases and J by 4 bases, with 14 bases left in between. Germline-derived CDR1 and CDR2 are MGHRA and YSYEKL. CDR3: CASSQFERGFTEAFF. As DNA, the CDR3 is TGCGCCAGCAGCCAATTCGAACGGGGTTTCACTGAAGCTTTCTTT.

This clone is a singleton in its sample. V gene TRBV27 combines with J gene TRBJ1-2; 7 bases are shared with TRBD1. Germline CDR1 is MNHEY and CDR2 is SMNVEV (reference sequence). The V segment lost 5 bases and the J segment 4 bases; nucleotides outside the gene matches: 10. The CDR3 consists of 15 residues. The CDR3 DNA reads TGTGCCAGCAGTCTCACGCGACAGGGCTTCTATGGCTACACCTTC. It yields the protein CASSLTRQGFYGYTF.